This section outlines one TCR beta chain sequence together with its context. Its antigen remains unknown. The data are from a study of T cell responses to AZD1222 COVID-19 vaccine. General study findings and limits: Seropositive AZD1222 recipients at baseline numbered only five or six. All repertoire sampling was performed exclusively after the peak T cell response. Distributed over spike, vaccine-associated CD4 TCRs predominated at 160-218 and 743-854.

Germline V lookup: CDR1 SGHRS, CDR2 YFSETQ. CDR3 length: 14 residues. Trimming took 3 bases from V and 3 from J; bases not matched to a gene: 4. The data were produced by immunoSEQ multiplex PCR, yet TCRdb's version contains in-frame clones alone and is incomplete. The sample lists roughly 120,000 clones, around 85% occurring once. The sample in question was peripheral blood, obtained 28 days after the second AZD1222 dose. The chain couples TRBV5-1 to TRBJ1-1; 8 bases line up with TRBD1. This sequence was found in an adult who received the AZD1222 COVID-19 vaccine. The DNA of the CDR3 is TGCGCCAGCAGCTCAGGACAGGGTGACACTGAAGCTTTCTTT. Amino acid sequence: CASSSGQGDTEAFF. Combining the CDR3 with reference TRBV5-1 and TRBJ1-1 gives the whole variable domain KAGVTQTPRYLIKTRGQQVTLSCSPISGHRSVSWYQQTPGQGLQFLFEYFSETQRNKGNFPGRFSGRQFSNSRSEMNVSTLELGDSALYLCASSSGQGDTEAFFGQGTRLTVV.